One sample yielded the 3 T cell receptor beta chains listed below, sequenced in a study of blood T cell repertoires in COVID-19. This table comes from immunoSEQ multiplex PCR, and its TCRdb copy is limited to in-frame clones, with some not included. The sample shows 250,000 to 350,000 clones, 85% of them seen only once. The sample consisted of peripheral blood. The receptor set was obtained from a woman aged 45-65 years with active or convalescent COVID-19.

This chain connects TRBV28 to TRBJ1-4, with TRBD1 as a possible D gene (5 bases). V gave up 0 bases and J gave up 8 bases, with 10 bases separating them. Germline V gene data show CDR1 as MDHEN and CDR2 as SYDVKM. This CDR3 has 14 residues. The CDR3 DNA sequence: TGTGCCAGCAGTTTATGGGGGGGGTTCGAAAAACTGTTTTTT. This translates into CASSLWGGFEKLFF.

V and J are TRBV3-1 (or the pseudogene TRBV3-2) and TRBJ2-1; 10 bases line up with TRBD2. The junction had 6 bases not matched to a gene; V was cut back by 5 bases and J by 5 bases. The CDR3 runs to 15 residues. The germline gives CDR1 LGHDT, CDR2 YNNKEL (reference sequence). The DNA for the CDR3 is TGTGCCAGCAGCAAAGGTACTAGCGGGAACAATGAGCAGTTCTTC. Its translation: CASSKGTSGNNEQFF.

V is TRBV29-1 and J is TRBJ2-3; D gene ambiguous. CDR1 and CDR2 (germline): SQVTM, ANQGSEA. V shed 3 bases and J shed 5 bases, with 12 bases lying between them. The CDR3 has 13 residues. CDR3 sequence: CSVESLIGDTQYF. The CDR3 DNA is TGCAGCGTTGAGAGTCTAATTGGAGATACGCAGTATTTT.